The next 20 T cell receptor beta chains were all read from a single sample in a study of radiation and T cells in renal cell carcinoma. Assay used: immunoSEQ multiplex PCR; TCRdb lists only in-frame clones, some missing. The table shows about 24,000 clones, with under 65% occurring only once. Treatment given: treatment-naive control, cytoreductive nephrectomy. The specimen comprised tumor tissue, sampled from a patient whose treatment was nephrectomy without radiotherapy. The receptors shown here come from a human donor with renal cell carcinoma.

The V gene is TRBV6-6, the J gene TRBJ2-7, with D unclear. This CDR3 contains 15 residues. Germline CDR1 and CDR2: MNHNY and SVGAGI (reference sequence). Between the trimmed V and J ends, which lost 0 bases and 2 bases, there was a span of 11 bases. The CDR3: CASSYSPAKTYEQYF. The CDR3 DNA reads TGTGCCAGCAGTTACTCCCCAGCCAAAACCTACGAGCAGTACTTC.

The V gene is TRBV4-3, the J gene TRBJ1-5, with D unclear. In germline, CDR1 is LGHNA, CDR2 YSLEER. V shed 0 bases and J shed 7 bases, with 10 bases lying between them. This CDR3 contains 14 residues. This CDR3 is CASSQDLGDQPQHF. CDR3 DNA: TGCGCCAGCAGCCAAGATCTCGGTGACCAGCCCCAGCATTTT.

The rearrangement uses TRBV5-6 and TRBJ1-5; D is possibly TRBD1 (5 bases). The CDR3 has 16 residues. V lost 1 base, J lost 0 bases, and 11 bases lay in between. Germline CDR1 is SGHDT and CDR2 is YYEEEE. CDR3 nucleotides: TGTGCCAGCAGCTTGTGGGGGATAGATAGCAATCAGCCCCAGCATTTT. This sequence encodes CASSLWGIDSNQPQHF.

The V gene is TRBV30, the J gene TRBJ1-1; tentative D call: TRBD1 (6 bases). Germline V gene sequence: CDR1 GTSNPN, CDR2 SVGIG (reference sequence). V was clipped by 5 bases and J by 3 bases, with 13 bases between them. The CDR3 is 13 amino acids. The DNA of the CDR3 is TGTGCCTGGCGGAGGGGGAGGGACACTGAAGCTTTCTTT. It is translated as CAWRRGRDTEAFF.

V is TRBV6-6 and J is TRBJ1-1; D ambiguous. The germline gives CDR1 MNHNY, CDR2 SVGAGI (reference sequence). The CDR3 extends over 14 amino acids. Trimming removed 4 bases from V and 1 base from J, with 10 bases in between. This chain's CDR3 is CASSFTEQNTEAFF. CDR3 nucleotide sequence: TGTGCCAGCAGTTTTACAGAGCAGAACACTGAAGCTTTCTTT.

The rearrangement uses TRBV6-1 and TRBJ2-5; D is uncertain. The germline V gene encodes CDR1 MNHNS and CDR2 SASEGT. This CDR3 region has 12 residues. V was clipped by 4 bases and J by 4 bases, with 7 bases between them. The CDR3 spells CASSALIETQYF. The CDR3 DNA is TGTGCCAGCAGTGCCCTAATAGAGACCCAGTACTTC.

This clone was seen once. The chain combines TRBV27 with TRBJ2-1; perhaps TRBD2 as D (6 bases). V lost 8 bases and J 7 bases, leaving 21 bases between the germline ends. The CDR3 spans 15 residues. CDR1 and CDR2 from the germline V gene are MNHEY and SMNVEV (reference sequence). The CDR3 nucleotides are TGTGCCAGCGGAGTCCCGGGACTTGGACGGAATGAGCAGTTCTTC. Translation: CASGVPGLGRNEQFF.

The chain joins TRBV30 to TRBJ2-3; 8 nucleotides agree with TRBD2. The V gene end was trimmed by 0 bases and the J gene end by 10 bases; junction bases not matched to a gene: 12. The CDR3 sequence is 15 residues long. Per germline, CDR1 GTSNPN and CDR2 SVGIG (reference sequence). The CDR3: CAWSVTSGGASAQYF. The CDR3 coding sequence is TGTGCCTGGAGTGTAACGAGCGGGGGAGCGTCGGCGCAGTATTTT.

The V and J genes are TRBV4-2 and TRBJ2-2; no definite D call. Between the trimmed V and J ends, which lost 1 base and 8 bases, there was a span of 14 bases. The CDR3 extends over 15 amino acids. Germline assignment: CDR1 LGHNA and CDR2 YNFKEQ. In DNA form, the CDR3 reads TGTGCCAGCAGCCAAGCTACTGCGGCCTGGGGGGAGCTGTTTTTT. Translating gives CASSQATAAWGELFF.

The sample holds a few counts of this clone. The V gene is TRBV13, the J gene TRBJ2-5, with TRBD1 identical over 9 bases. Germline V lookup: CDR1 PRHDT, CDR2 FYEKMQ (reference sequence). Unmatched junction bases numbered 4, after V lost 5 bases and J lost 9 bases. The CDR3 is 12 residues long. CDR3 DNA sequence: TGTGCCAGCAGCCACCGACAGGGGGCCCAGTACTTC. Amino acids: CASSHRQGAQYF.

This chain links TRBV5-4 with TRBJ2-6; no reliable D call. Germline CDR1 reads SGHNT; CDR2 reads YYREEE (reference sequence). CDR3 size: 17 residues. The V end was cut by 2 bases, the J end by 0 bases, with 12 bases between. Here the CDR3 reads CASSLDGILSGANVLTF. The CDR3 DNA reads TGTGCCAGCAGCTTAGATGGAATCCTCTCTGGGGCCAACGTCCTGACTTTC.

The chain employs TRBV5-4 and TRBJ2-3; 9 positions match TRBD2. Germline lookup yields CDR1 SGHNT and CDR2 YYREEE (reference sequence). This CDR3 comprises 15 residues. V was pared by 0 bases and J by 5 bases, with 4 bases of the junction left unmatched. The CDR3 protein is CASSLGVAGVDTQYF. CDR3 nucleotides: TGTGCCAGCAGCTTGGGGGTAGCGGGGGTAGATACGCAGTATTTT.

The chain combines TRBV7-2 with TRBJ1-4, with D hard to call. The CDR3 contains 14 residues. Between the trimmed V and J ends, which lost 1 base and 7 bases, there was a span of 10 bases. Germline V lookup: CDR1 SGHTA, CDR2 FQGNSA. The CDR3, as DNA: TGTGCCAGCAGCTTAGATAGGCGTACTGAAAAACTGTTTTTT. Amino acids: CASSLDRRTEKLFF.

The gene calls are TRBV6-5 and TRBJ1-2; D call uncertain. Trimming left V 0 bases short and J 2 bases short, with 10 bases between. Per germline, CDR1 MNHEY and CDR2 SVGAGI. The CDR3 runs to 15 residues. The CDR3 spells CASSYSMAGNYGYTF. CDR3 coding DNA: TGTGCCAGCAGTTACTCGATGGCGGGGAACTATGGCTACACCTTC.

The chain has TRBV4-3 and TRBJ2-7, with a possible D match to TRBD1 (5 bases). The CDR3 extends over 14 amino acids. Germline CDR1 and CDR2: LGHNA and YSLEER. Trimming removed 0 bases at V and 5 bases at J, with 11 bases between. CDR3 sequence reads: CASSQDIRVHEQYF. The CDR3 coding sequence is TGCGCCAGCAGCCAAGATATCAGGGTCCACGAGCAGTACTTC.

This clone was seen a single time. The V and J genes are TRBV5-4 and TRBJ1-4; tentatively, D is TRBD1 (5 bases). V was clipped by 3 bases and J by 12 bases, with 12 bases between them. The CDR3 length is 12 residues. CDR1 SGHNT and CDR2 YYREEE come from the germline V gene (reference sequence). CDR3 protein: CASSSRGTELFF. In nucleotides, the CDR3 is TGTGCCAGCAGCTCTAGAGGGACGGAACTGTTTTTT. The full variable domain, in which reference TRBV5-4 and TRBJ1-4 provide the parts outside the CDR3, is ETGVTQSPTHLIKTRGQQVTLRCSSQSGHNTVSWYQQALGQGPQFIFQYYREEENGRGNFPPRFSGLQFPNYSSELNVNALELDDSALYLCASSSRGTELFFGSGTQLSVL.

In regard to this clone: Germline is not matched at one junction end, which may reflect a read error. The V gene is TRBV5-6, the J gene TRBJ2-7, with 9 bases matching TRBD1. CDR3 size: 15 residues. Germline CDR1 SGHDT, CDR2 YYEEEE. The CDR3 sequence: CASSLGQGLSYEQYF. CDR3 DNA sequence: TGTGCCAGCAGTTTGGGACAGGGACTATCCTACGAGCAGTACTTC.

V usage is TRBV29-1 and J usage is TRBJ1-1; the D gene is possibly TRBD1 (5 bases). The length of the CDR3 is 12 residues. V was shortened by 3 bases and J by 3 bases, with 8 bases between the two germline ends. Germline V CDR1 and CDR2: SQVTM, ANQGSEA. The CDR3 protein is CSVEPGHTEAFF. DNA of the CDR3: TGCAGCGTTGAGCCGGGACACACTGAAGCTTTCTTT.

This clone was observed at least ten times. The J gene is TRBJ1-6, the V gene TRBV4-1, with 7 bases lining up with TRBD1. The CDR3 has 18 amino acids. V lost 3 bases to trimming and J lost 6 bases; unmatched junction nucleotides: 14. Germline CDR1 MGHRA, CDR2 YSYEKL. The chain's CDR3 is CASSQTRADRAPNSPLHF. The CDR3 nucleotides are TGCGCCAGCAGCCAGACCCGAGCCGACAGGGCACCTAATTCACCCCTCCACTTT.

The CDR3 nucleotides are TGTGCCAGCAGTTACAGGGGGAACGAAAAACTGTTTTTT. Protein sequence: CASSYRGNEKLFF. The chain uses TRBV7-2 and TRBJ1-4; 8 nucleotides align to TRBD1. Looked up from germline, CDR1 is SGHTA and CDR2 is FQGNSA. CDR3 length: 13 residues. V was clipped by 6 bases and J by 8 bases; unmatched bases: 5.